The clone carrying this TCR beta chain was seen more than once but under ten times. This sample is part of a study of blood T cell repertoires in COVID-19. Overall study context: COVID-19 samples from acute and convalescent phases originated in the United States, Italy and Spain. The analysed material was cDNA or gDNA that came from T cells, B-cell-depleted T cells, or PBMCs.

Germline CDR1 reads MNHEY; CDR2 reads SVGAGI. Losses at the gene ends were 2 bases for V and 0 bases for J; bases not matched to a gene: 4. The CDR3 sequence is 15 residues long. Authors' processing steps: Quantification of nucleated cells was approximated via reference gene primer amplification. Here immunoSEQ multiplex PCR was the method, and the copy in TCRdb shows in-frame clones only, minus some. D and trimming come from the DNA, and the V and J calls and clone size come from that table. The profile covers over 150,000 clones, with about 87% appearing a single time and 2.7% taken by the ten largest.

The receptor's source is a man aged 35-49 years with active or convalescent COVID-19. Sequencing input: peripheral blood. This chain links TRBV6-5 with TRBJ2-7, with 7 bases that match TRBD1. The CDR3 region has the DNA TGTGCCAGCAGTTACCCGACAGGGAGCTCCTACGAGCAGTACTTC. Translating it yields CASSYPTGSSYEQYF.